This section outlines one TCR beta chain sequence together with its context. CDR1 and CDR2 (germline): SGHAT, FQNNGV. V gave up 5 bases and J gave up 5 bases; unmatched junction bases: 6. The CDR3 length is 14 residues. The data belong to a study of OX40 agonist ivuxolimab in advanced cancers. Turning to the study itself: Two cutaneous melanoma patients and one hepatocellular carcinoma patient, three in all, had partial responses.

Drawing of blood for sampling happened at baseline, at cycle 4 day 1, and at cycle 7 day 1. Assay used: immunoSEQ multiplex PCR; TCRdb lists only in-frame clones, some missing. In the table there are about 24,000 clones, about four fifths of which are singletons. The input for sequencing was CD4+ or CD8+ T cells sorted from blood, taken in a trial of the OX40 agonist ivuxolimab. The J gene is TRBJ1-1, the V gene TRBV11-2; TRBD1 matches 9 bases. This TCR came from an adult with an advanced solid tumor such as melanoma, head and neck, liver or kidney cancer. The chain's CDR3 is CASSLHRGPTEAFF. In DNA form, the CDR3 reads TGTGCCAGCAGCCTCCACAGGGGGCCTACTGAAGCTTTCTTT.